This TCR beta chain appears in the sequencing data of a study of blood T cell repertoires in COVID-19. Study context: Sites across the United States, Italy and Spain contributed samples from acute and convalescent COVID-19. From T cells, B-cell-depleted T cells, or PBMCs came the material, which was cDNA or gDNA.

This clone appeared a single time. The CDR3 sequence is 15 residues long. The V gene's germline CDR1 is SGHTA and CDR2 FQGNSA. V was clipped by 4 bases and J by 3 bases, with 15 bases between them. In the original processing: Using reference gene primer amplification, nucleated cell counts were estimated. The assay was immunoSEQ multiplex PCR, and TCRdb's table has in-frame clones only and misses some. V and J calls plus clone size are reproduced from that table; the DNA served to infer D and trimming. The sample gives about 100,000 clones, roughly 84% of which show up once; approximately 7.3% is in the top ten.

Input material: peripheral blood. This TCR derives from a man under 40 in a cohort sampled during active COVID-19. This chain connects TRBV7-2 to TRBJ1-1, with a tentative D call TRBD1 (6 bases). CDR3 nucleotides: TGTGCCAGCAGCTCCAACACAGGGCGGGACACTGAAGCTTTCTTT. It encodes CASSSNTGRDTEAFF.